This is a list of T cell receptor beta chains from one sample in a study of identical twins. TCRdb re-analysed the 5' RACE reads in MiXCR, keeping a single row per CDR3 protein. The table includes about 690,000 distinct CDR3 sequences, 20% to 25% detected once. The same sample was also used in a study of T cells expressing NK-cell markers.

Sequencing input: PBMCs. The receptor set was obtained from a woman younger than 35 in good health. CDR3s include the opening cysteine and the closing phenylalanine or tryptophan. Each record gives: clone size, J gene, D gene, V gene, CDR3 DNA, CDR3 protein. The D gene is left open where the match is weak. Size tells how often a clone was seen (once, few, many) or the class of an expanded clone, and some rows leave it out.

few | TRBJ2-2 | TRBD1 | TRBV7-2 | TGTGCCAGCAGCAAGGGACAGGGTCACACCGGGGAGCTGTTTTTT | CASSKGQGHTGELFF
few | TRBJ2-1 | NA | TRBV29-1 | TGCAGCGTAGGCCCGGACTACCCGAGGTACAATGAGCAGTTCTTC | CSVGPDYPRYNEQFF
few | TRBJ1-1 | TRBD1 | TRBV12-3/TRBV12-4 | TGTGCCAGCAATCCCCGGGACAGGGGTAGTGACACTGAAGCTTTCTTT | CASNPRDRGSDTEAFF
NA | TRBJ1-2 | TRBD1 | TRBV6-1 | TGTGCCAGCACCCCACGGGACAGCTATGGCTACACCTTC | CASTPRDSYGYTF
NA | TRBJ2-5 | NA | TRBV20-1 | TGCAGTGCTTACGGGGCCAGCTTGGGGGAGACCCAGTACTTC | CSAYGASLGETQYF
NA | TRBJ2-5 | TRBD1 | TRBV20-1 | TGCAGTGCTAGAGATCTTGCCAGGGGGCAAGAGACCCAGTACTTC | CSARDLARGQETQYF
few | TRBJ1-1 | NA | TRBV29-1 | TGCAGCGTTGAAGTCCAGAAGAACACTGAAGCTTTCTTT | CSVEVQKNTEAFF
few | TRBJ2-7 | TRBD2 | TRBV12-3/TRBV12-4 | TGTGCCAGCAGCCCGGGGGGGGCGCCCGAGCAGTACTTC | CASSPGGAPEQYF
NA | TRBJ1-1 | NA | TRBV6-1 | TGTGCCAGTAAGGGACCGAACAAGCCTGAAGCTTTCTTT | CASKGPNKPEAFF
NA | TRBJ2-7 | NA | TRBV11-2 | TGTGCCAGCAGTCCGGGACTTTACTCCTACGAGCAGTACTTC | CASSPGLYSYEQYF
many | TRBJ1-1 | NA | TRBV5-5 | TGTGCCTGCAATCAGGGTGCCCTCATTAGCACTGAAGCTTTCTTT | CACNQGALISTEAFF
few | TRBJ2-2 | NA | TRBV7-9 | TGTGCCAGCACCGATTCGAACACCGGGGAGCTGTTTTTT | CASTDSNTGELFF
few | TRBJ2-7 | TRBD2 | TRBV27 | TGTGCCAGCAGTGACTCGACTAGCGGAGCCCGCGAGCAGTACTTC | CASSDSTSGAREQYF
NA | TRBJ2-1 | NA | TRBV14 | TGTGCCAGCAGCCAAGTGTTCAGTTACAATGAGCAGTTCTTC | CASSQVFSYNEQFF
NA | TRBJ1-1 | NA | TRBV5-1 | TGCGCCAGCAGCGCCCTCCGGGGTGAAGCTTTCTTT | CASSALRGEAFF
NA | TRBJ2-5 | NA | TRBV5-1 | TGCGCCACTACTTTCGACAACCACCAAGAGACCCAGTACTTC | CATTFDNHQETQYF
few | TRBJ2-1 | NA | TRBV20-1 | TGCAGTGCTAGAGGGTGGGGGGCCGCACACAATGAGCAGTTCTTC | CSARGWGAAHNEQFF
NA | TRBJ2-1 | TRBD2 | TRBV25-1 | TGTGCCAGCAGTGATCAGAGCGGGAGGGCCCTGGCTTACAATGAGCAGTTCTTC | CASSDQSGRALAYNEQFF
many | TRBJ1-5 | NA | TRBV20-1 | TGCAGTGCTAGAGATCTAGCCAATCAGCCCCAGCATTTT | CSARDLANQPQHF
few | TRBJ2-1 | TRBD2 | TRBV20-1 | TGCAGTGCTAGAGCGGGAGGCCGTGTATACAATGAGCAGTTCTTC | CSARAGGRVYNEQFF
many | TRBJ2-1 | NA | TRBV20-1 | TGCAGTGCTACCATTAATAATGAGCAGTTCTTC | CSATINNEQFF
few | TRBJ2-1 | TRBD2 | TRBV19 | TGTGCCAGTAGTGAACTTAGTAGCGGGAGCTACAATGAGCAGTTCTTC | CASSELSSGSYNEQFF
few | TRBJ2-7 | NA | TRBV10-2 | TGCGCCAGCAGTGTCGCGACAGACTACGAGCAGTACTTC | CASSVATDYEQYF
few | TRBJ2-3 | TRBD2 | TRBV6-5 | TGTGCCAGCAGTTACGAGTGGGGGGGTCTAGTCAGAGATACGCAGTATTTT | CASSYEWGGLVRDTQYF
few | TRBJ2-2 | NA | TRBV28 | TGTGCCAGCAGTTTTGGGGGCAGAGGGGTACCCGGGGAGCTGTTTTTT | CASSFGGRGVPGELFF
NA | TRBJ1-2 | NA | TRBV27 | TGTGCCAGCAGTCCGCGGACGGGACCCACTCTTGGCTACACCTTC | CASSPRTGPTLGYTF
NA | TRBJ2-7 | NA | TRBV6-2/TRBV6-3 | TGTGCCAGCAGTTTCGGAATAGTAGCCTACGAGCAGTACTTC | CASSFGIVAYEQYF
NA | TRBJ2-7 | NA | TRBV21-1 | TGTGCCAGCAGCAGTTGGGACAGGGAGTTCTACGAGCAGTACTTC | CASSSWDREFYEQYF